A selection of T cell receptor beta chains follows, all from one sample in a study of shared clonotypes between healthy human individuals. Some clones are missing from TCRdb's copy, which holds only in-frame ones; the method was immunoSEQ multiplex PCR. Of about 2.1 million clones in the sample, about 92% were seen once. Specimen: naive CD8+ T cells from PBMCs. The receptors were gathered from a man younger than 35 in good health. Some clones in this sample may be carry-over from other donors' samples. Both conserved end residues are part of each CDR3. A D gene is named only where the DNA matches it firmly. Rows may omit the clone size; those that give it use once, few, many or a size class.

- | - | TRBJ2-7 | TRBV5-4 | CASSTGGSEQYF | TGTGCCAGCAGCACGGGGGGCTCCGAGCAGTACTTC
few | - | TRBJ2-3 | TRBV11-2 | CASSSEANTQYF | TGTGCCAGCAGCTCCGAAGCGAATACGCAGTATTTT
- | - | TRBJ2-1 | TRBV19 | CASKQGANEQFF | TGTGCCAGCAAACAGGGAGCCAATGAGCAGTTCTTC
- | - | TRBJ2-1 | TRBV28 | CASSRPGAWGNEQFF | TGTGCCAGCAGTCGGCCTGGAGCATGGGGTAATGAGCAGTTCTTC
- | - | TRBJ2-7 | TRBV7-6 | CASSPLDYHEQYF | TGTGCCAGCAGCCCACTGGACTACCACGAGCAGTACTTC
- | - | TRBJ1-1 | TRBV29-1 | CSVEGGQDTEAFF | TGCAGCGTTGAAGGGGGGCAGGACACTGAAGCTTTCTTT
- | - | TRBJ1-5 | TRBV7-6 | CASSLGGREGRQPQHF | TGTGCCAGCAGCTTAGGCGGCAGGGAAGGTCGTCAGCCCCAGCATTTT
- | TRBD2 | TRBJ2-3 | TRBV9 | CASSSSGSQADTQYF | TGTGCCAGCAGCTCCAGCGGGAGTCAAGCAGATACGCAGTATTTT
- | TRBD1 | TRBJ2-5 | TRBV28 | CASSFHPKQGMETQYF | TGTGCCAGCAGTTTCCACCCAAAACAGGGGATGGAGACCCAGTACTTC
- | - | TRBJ1-6 | TRBV11-2 | CASSLGGWRNSPLHF | TGTGCCAGCAGCTTAGGGGGATGGAGAAATTCACCCCTCCACTTT
- | - | TRBJ2-1 | TRBV27 | CASSSHDPGVQFF | TGTGCCAGCAGTTCCCACGATCCCGGAGTGCAGTTCTTC
- | - | TRBJ2-2 | TRBV2 | CAEVGLDTGELFF | TGTGCGGAAGTAGGGCTGGACACCGGGGAGCTGTTTTTT
- | - | TRBJ2-3 | TRBV4-3 | CASSQAPDRSSADTQYF | TGCGCCAGCAGCCAAGCACCGGACAGGTCTAGCGCAGATACGCAGTATTTT
once | TRBD2 | TRBJ2-1 | TRBV7-6 | CASSLEGRLAGVHNEQFF | TGTGCCAGCAGCCTGGAGGGGCGACTAGCGGGAGTCCACAATGAGCAGTTCTTC
- | - | TRBJ2-3 | TRBV5-1 | CASSPFLLRGTTDTQYF | TGCGCCAGCAGCCCCTTCCTCCTCCGCGGTACCACAGATACGCAGTATTTT
- | - | TRBJ2-5 | TRBV9 | CASSELGRAPETQYF | TGTGCCAGCAGCGAACTCGGACGGGCCCCAGAGACCCAGTACTTC